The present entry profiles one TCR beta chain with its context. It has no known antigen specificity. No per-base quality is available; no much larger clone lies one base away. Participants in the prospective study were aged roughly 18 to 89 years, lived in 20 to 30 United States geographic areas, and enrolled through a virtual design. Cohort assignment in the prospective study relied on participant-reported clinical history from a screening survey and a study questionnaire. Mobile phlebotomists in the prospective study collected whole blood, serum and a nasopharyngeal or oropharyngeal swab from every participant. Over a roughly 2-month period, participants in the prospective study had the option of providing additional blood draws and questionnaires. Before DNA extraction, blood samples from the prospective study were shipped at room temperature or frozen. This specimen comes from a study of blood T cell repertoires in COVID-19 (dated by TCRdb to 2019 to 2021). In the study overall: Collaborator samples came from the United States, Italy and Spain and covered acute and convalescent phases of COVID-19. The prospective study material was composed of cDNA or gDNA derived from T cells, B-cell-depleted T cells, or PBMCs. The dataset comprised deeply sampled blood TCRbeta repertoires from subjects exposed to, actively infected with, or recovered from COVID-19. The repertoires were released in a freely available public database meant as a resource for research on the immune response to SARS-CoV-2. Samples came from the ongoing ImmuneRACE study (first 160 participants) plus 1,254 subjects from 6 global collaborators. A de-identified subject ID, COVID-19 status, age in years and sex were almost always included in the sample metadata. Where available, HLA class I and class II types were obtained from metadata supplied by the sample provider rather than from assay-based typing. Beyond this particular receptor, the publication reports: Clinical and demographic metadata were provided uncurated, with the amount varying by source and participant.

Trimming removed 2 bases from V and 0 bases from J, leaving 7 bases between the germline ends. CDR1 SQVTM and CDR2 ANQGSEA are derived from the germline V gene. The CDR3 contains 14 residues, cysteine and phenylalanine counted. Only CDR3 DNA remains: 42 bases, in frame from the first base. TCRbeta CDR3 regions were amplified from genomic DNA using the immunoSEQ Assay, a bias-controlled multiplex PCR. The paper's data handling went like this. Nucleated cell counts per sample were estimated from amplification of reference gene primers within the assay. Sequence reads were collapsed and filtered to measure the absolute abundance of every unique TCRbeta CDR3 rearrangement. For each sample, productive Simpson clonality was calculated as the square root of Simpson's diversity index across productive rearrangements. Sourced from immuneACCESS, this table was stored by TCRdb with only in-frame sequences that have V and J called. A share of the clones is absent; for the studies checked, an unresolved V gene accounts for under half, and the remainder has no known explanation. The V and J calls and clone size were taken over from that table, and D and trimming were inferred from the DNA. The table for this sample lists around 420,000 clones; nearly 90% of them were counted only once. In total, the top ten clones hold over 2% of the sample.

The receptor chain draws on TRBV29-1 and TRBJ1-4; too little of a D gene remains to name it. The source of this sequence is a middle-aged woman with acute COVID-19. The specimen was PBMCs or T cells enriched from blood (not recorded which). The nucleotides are TGCAGCGTTGAACGTTTCGCAACTAATGAAAAACTGTTTTTT. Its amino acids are CSVERFATNEKLFF.